This record covers a single T cell receptor (beta chain). Its antigen is currently unknown. Mismatch with germline at one junction end may stem from a read error. The source of the sample is a study of vaccination and CD4 T cells after COVID-19. CDR1 and CDR2 (germline): SGHTA, FQGNSA. The CDR3 covers 13 residues. Treatment here: roughly ten-day PBMC culture with coronavirus spike peptide pools or control peptides (ViraFEST assay). Sequencing of DNA taken from cultured CD4+ T cells relied on the Oncomine TCR Beta short-read assay. In TCRdb, the PCR reads were re-called with MiXCR into one record per CDR3 protein. The data show roughly 13,000 distinct CDR3 sequences, roughly a third seen once.

The TCR originated in a human donor who had recovered from COVID-19. Material: CD4+ T cells from blood, cultured in vitro, obtained after SARS-CoV-2 vaccination. The chain couples TRBV7-2 to TRBJ1-1; D gene uncertain. The CDR3 reads CASSLADITETFF. In DNA form, the CDR3 reads TGTGCCAGCAGCTTAGCCGACATCACTGAAACTTTCTTT.